This TCR beta chain was identified in a study of patients and donors after allogeneic stem cell transplantation. The V and J ends lost 1 base and 0 bases respectively, with 10 bases between them. Per germline, CDR1 SGHTA and CDR2 FQGNSA. This CDR3 comprises 17 residues. A single record per CDR3 protein comes from TCRdb applying MiXCR to the RT-PCR reads. Of about 96,000 distinct CDR3 sequences listed, roughly 52% are singletons. The sequence derives from a human donor who was either an allogeneic HSCT recipient or a stem cell or donor lymphocyte infusion donor (not recorded which). It is not recorded whose cells these are; they may come from a transplant donor. Specimen: blood, either unsorted or a sorted T cell fraction (not recorded which). The gene calls are TRBV7-2 and TRBJ1-6; D ambiguous. CDR3 nucleotides: TGTGCCAGCAGCTTAGTCTCACAGTTCTCCTATAATTCACCCCTCCACTTT. Protein: CASSLVSQFSYNSPLHF.